This TCR beta chain was observed in a study of glioma-infiltrating T cells after dendritic cell vaccination (dated by TCRdb to 2016 to 2018). In terms of the full investigation: A cohort of about 15 glioblastoma patients from Phase I and II dendritic cell vaccination trials was included, of whom 9 were newly diagnosed and 6 had recurrent disease. Between the early 2000s and the early 2010s, patients were given autologous tumor lysate-pulsed dendritic cell vaccination. To make the vaccine, monocyte-derived dendritic cells were cultured for under 9 days with IL-4 and GM-CSF and then pulsed overnight with autologous tumor lysate. Each patient got three intradermal injections of the dendritic cell vaccine, spaced at biweekly intervals, in the arm below the axilla. Tumor-infiltrating lymphocyte content was quantified and tumor and blood repertoires were compared in dendritic cell-vaccinated glioblastoma patients by deep sequencing of TCR beta CDR3 regions. TCR sequencing metrics, including TIL content and tumor-blood repertoire overlap, were correlated with survival after dendritic cell vaccination. Points the paper makes about the study in general: After dendritic cell vaccination, a higher estimated pretreatment TIL content predicted longer time to progression and longer overall survival. The three-group TCR overlap response model was characterized as speculative, and prospective validation of the model was stated to be required. No direct relationship between TCR clonality and survival was found, suggesting a diverse polyclonal response may matter. The cohort was small and heterogeneous, only a few patients had full blood and tumor sets, and even fewer had initial-recurrent tumor pairs.

The germline V gene supplies CDR1 SGHNT and CDR2 YENEEA. The V and J ends are trimmed by 3 bases and 3 bases, leaving 15 bases between them. The CDR3 goes from the cysteine to the phenylalanine over 15 residues. The read is trimmed to its CDR3 DNA, 45 bases read in frame from base 1. Patients were selected for having adequate residual fresh-frozen tumor tissue and more than two years of available survival data. Although molecular status otherwise differed among the glioblastoma patients, no patient had an isocitrate dehydrogenase mutation. PBMC were collected before vaccination, two weeks after the third vaccination, and at tumor progression if tumor progression occurred. The Qiagen DNeasy Blood extraction Kit was used to extract genomic DNA. To note about this clone: It lacks a known antigen. The record has no base qualities; no much larger clone is one base away.

TCRB CDR3 regions were amplified from roughly 1.8 ug genomic DNA, or all available DNA if less, using the immunoSEQ assay. Multiplex PCR used 60 forward primers for TCR V beta segments and 13 reverse primers for J beta segments. To estimate the number of reads per starting template, synthetic control templates were added to each sample at limiting dilution. Sequencing produced 87 bp reads on the Illumina HiSeq System. As for the original processing: PCR and sequencing errors were removed by a nearest neighbor algorithm that merged closely related sequences. TCR overlap was measured as the percentage of unique tumor TCR beta sequences that were also present in the peripheral blood of the same patient. TCRdb took over this immuneACCESS table, retaining in-frame rearrangements with V and J assigned. Such tables are incomplete; in checked studies, under half of the missing clones stem from an unresolved V gene, and the remainder is unexplained. V and J calls and clone size are as listed in that table; D and trimming were resolved from the DNA. For this sample the table gives some 70,000 clones, of which 82% were detected only once. The ten most abundant clones make up 7% to 10% of the sample.

The sequenced sample was blood, obtained before dendritic cell vaccination. This TCR was sampled from a human donor with glioblastoma. Recombination connected TRBV11-3 to TRBJ2-7, and the D gene may be TRBD1, 6 bases matching. The CDR3 is CASSFDYRVGYEQYF. The nucleotide sequence is TGTGCCAGCAGCTTCGACTACAGGGTAGGCTACGAGCAGTACTTC.